These T cell receptor beta chains were read from a single sample in a study of circulating and synovial CD4+ cells in juvenile arthritis. Sequenced by immunoSEQ multiplex PCR; TCRdb stores in-frame clones only, minus some. Among 30,000 to 40,000 clones listed, 95% to 96% were seen once. The sample taken for sequencing was CD4+ T cells from blood. The receptors shown here come from a human donor with juvenile idiopathic arthritis. The CDR3 runs from the conserved cysteine through the conserved F or W. Fields, in order: V gene, D gene, CDR3 protein. The D gene is left open where the match is weak.

v_call: TRBV21-1; d_call: -; cdr3_aa: CASSKAGAGQIRSNYGYTF
v_call: TRBV7-2; d_call: -; cdr3_aa: CASSSSGGLYNEQFF
v_call: TRBV5-1; d_call: TRBD1; cdr3_aa: CASRPAGTGKWADTQYF
v_call: TRBV6-5; d_call: TRBD1; cdr3_aa: CASKTGGETQYF
v_call: TRBV30; d_call: TRBD2; cdr3_aa: CAWSSPGLSYEQYF
v_call: TRBV6-6; d_call: TRBD1; cdr3_aa: CASSWWDSSGNTIYF
v_call: TRBV19; d_call: TRBD1; cdr3_aa: CASSDWGIPDRGTDTQYF
v_call: TRBV10-3; d_call: -; cdr3_aa: CAIGGGRNQPQHF
v_call: TRBV11-2; d_call: -; cdr3_aa: CASSPRLESNEQYF
v_call: TRBV7-6; d_call: -; cdr3_aa: CASSFARTDTQYF
v_call: TRBV28; d_call: TRBD1; cdr3_aa: CASSPPGQGHTEAFF
v_call: TRBV4-2; d_call: TRBD2; cdr3_aa: CASSQDASGNYEQYF
v_call: TRBV6-1; d_call: -; cdr3_aa: CASSVTGYVSGNTIYF
v_call: TRBV10-2; d_call: -; cdr3_aa: CASSARGELFF
v_call: TRBV9; d_call: -; cdr3_aa: CASSPQGPSMWAQYF
v_call: TRBV25-1; d_call: -; cdr3_aa: CASSDPRQSTNEKLFF
v_call: TRBV6-6; d_call: -; cdr3_aa: CATTAQTVLNEKLFF
v_call: TRBV18; d_call: -; cdr3_aa: CASSPGQSYEQYF
v_call: TRBV28; d_call: TRBD1; cdr3_aa: CASFSSGTGNTEAFF
v_call: TRBV5-1; d_call: TRBD1; cdr3_aa: CASSLGTGAYQPQHF
v_call: TRBV5-1; d_call: -; cdr3_aa: CASTEAPPQETQYF
v_call: TRBV28; d_call: -; cdr3_aa: CATRAGDYGYTF
v_call: TRBV28; d_call: TRBD1; cdr3_aa: CASSLTGKQETQYF
v_call: TRBV18; d_call: -; cdr3_aa: CASSDYRVLLAKNIQYF
v_call: TRBV2; d_call: TRBD2; cdr3_aa: CASRLAGETQYF
v_call: TRBV30; d_call: TRBD2; cdr3_aa: CAWSWGGETQYF